This T cell receptor beta chain was obtained from a study of cytomegalovirus exposure and HLA in healthy donors. The V end lost 6 bases, the J end lost 0 bases, and 13 bases lay between the germline ends. This CDR3 is built from 15 residues. CDR1 SGDLS and CDR2 YYNGEE come from the germline V gene. 60 Vbeta and 13 Jbeta primers were used in PCR. Clones were read by immunoSEQ multiplex PCR, and TCRdb kept only the in-frame ones, dropping some. The sample carries fewer than 200,000 clones, roughly 76% recorded once. This clone was seen a single time. The antigen is undetermined. Healthy individuals who donated bone marrow served as the donors. This donor's file did not include a recorded CMV serostatus. Overall study findings and caveats: Earlier analysis found most TCR beta V segments productive about 90% or about 30% of the time. From TCR beta sequences, most subjects' HLA-A and HLA-B alleles were reportedly predicted accurately.

Source material: PBMCs. V is TRBV9 and J is TRBJ2-1, with a possible D match to TRBD2 (6 bases). This receptor was taken from a human donor in good health. CDR3 amino acids: CASNPGGSSYNEQFF. The CDR3 DNA is TGTGCCAGCAATCCCGGGGGAAGCTCCTACAATGAGCAGTTCTTC.